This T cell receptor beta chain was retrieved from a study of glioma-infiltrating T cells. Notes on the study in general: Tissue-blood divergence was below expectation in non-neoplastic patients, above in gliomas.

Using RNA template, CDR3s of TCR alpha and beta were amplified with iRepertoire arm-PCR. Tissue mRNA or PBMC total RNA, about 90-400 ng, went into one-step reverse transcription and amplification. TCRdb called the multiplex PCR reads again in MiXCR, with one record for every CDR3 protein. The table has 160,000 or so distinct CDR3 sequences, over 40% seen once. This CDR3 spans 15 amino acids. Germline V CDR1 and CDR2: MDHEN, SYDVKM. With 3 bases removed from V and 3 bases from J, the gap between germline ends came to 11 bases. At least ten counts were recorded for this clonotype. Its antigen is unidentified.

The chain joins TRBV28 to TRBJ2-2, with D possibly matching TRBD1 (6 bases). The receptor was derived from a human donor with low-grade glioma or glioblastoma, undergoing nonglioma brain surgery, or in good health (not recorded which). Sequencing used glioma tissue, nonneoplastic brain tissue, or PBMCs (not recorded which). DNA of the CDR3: TGTGCCAGCAGTTTTCCCAGGGGTTACACCGGGGAGCTGTTTTTT. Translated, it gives CASSFPRGYTGELFF.